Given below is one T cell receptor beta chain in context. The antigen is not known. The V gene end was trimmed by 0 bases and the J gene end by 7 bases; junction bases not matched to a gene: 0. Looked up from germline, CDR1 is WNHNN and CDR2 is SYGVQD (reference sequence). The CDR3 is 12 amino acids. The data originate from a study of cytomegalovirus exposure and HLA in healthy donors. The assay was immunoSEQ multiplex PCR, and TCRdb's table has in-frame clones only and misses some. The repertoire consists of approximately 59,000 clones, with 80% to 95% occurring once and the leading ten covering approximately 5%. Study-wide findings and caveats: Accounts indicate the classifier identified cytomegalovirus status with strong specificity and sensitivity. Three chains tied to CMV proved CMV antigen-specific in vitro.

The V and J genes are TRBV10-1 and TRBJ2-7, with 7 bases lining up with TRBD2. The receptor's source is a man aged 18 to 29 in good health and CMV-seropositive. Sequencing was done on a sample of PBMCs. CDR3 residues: CASSESGREQYF. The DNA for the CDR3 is TGCGCCAGCAGTGAGTCCGGGAGGGAGCAGTACTTC.